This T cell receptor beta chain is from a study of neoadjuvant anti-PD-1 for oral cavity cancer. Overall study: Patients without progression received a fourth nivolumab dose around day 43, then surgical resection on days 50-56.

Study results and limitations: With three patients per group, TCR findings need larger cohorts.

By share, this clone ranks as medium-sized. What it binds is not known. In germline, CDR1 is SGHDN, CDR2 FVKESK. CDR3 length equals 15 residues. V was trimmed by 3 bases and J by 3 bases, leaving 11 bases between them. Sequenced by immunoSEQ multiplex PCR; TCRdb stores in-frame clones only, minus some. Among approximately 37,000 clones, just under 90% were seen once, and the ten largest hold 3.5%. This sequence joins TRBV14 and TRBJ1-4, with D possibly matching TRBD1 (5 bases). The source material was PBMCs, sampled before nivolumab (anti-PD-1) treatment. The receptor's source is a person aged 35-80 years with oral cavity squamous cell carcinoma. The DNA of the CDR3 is TGTGCCAGCAGCCATGGGGGAATTGCTAATGAAAAACTGTTTTTT. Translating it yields CASSHGGIANEKLFF.